The next 18 T cell receptor beta chains were all read from a single sample in a study of T cells in women clearing cervical HPV infection (dated by TCRdb to 2017 to 2018). Library prep was done by the immunoSEQ multiplex PCR assay. TCRdb holds this immuneACCESS table with in-frame rearrangements only. Some clones are missing; in checked studies, unresolved V genes explain under half, and the rest has no known cause. The sample's own table lists about 14,000 clones. The ten largest clones take up less than 25% of the sample. Specimen: blood buffy coat. These TCRs come from a woman between 18 and 75 years old with a cervical HPV16 infection that either progressed to CIN3+ or cleared (not recorded which).

The CDR3 sequence is CASSLNGYEQYF. The CDR3 bases that were read are TGTGCCAGCAGCTTAAACGGCTACGAG. The chain links TRBV7-9 to TRBJ2-7; D not resolved. Read sequence stops 3 residues before the CDR3 end, and the germline J gene provides the missing end. The CDR3 spans 12 residues. Germline V gene data show CDR1 as SEHNR and CDR2 as FQNEAQ (reference sequence). V lost 2 bases and J lost 3, with 5 bases in between.

As regards this clone: The read ends 3 residues before the CDR3 terminus; that terminus is restored from the germline J gene. The chain joins TRBV2 to TRBJ2-1; D not certain. The CDR3 consists of 13 residues. V was cut by 7 bases and J by 0 bases, with 7 bases left in between. Germline V CDR1 and CDR2: SNHLY, FYNNEI. The CDR3 is CASKINSYNEQFF. The DNA read from the CDR3 is TGTGCCAGCAAAATCAACTCCTACAATGAG.

A word on this clone: The DNA ends 3 residues before the CDR3 does, and the rest of the CDR3 is filled in from the germline J gene. This chain links TRBV29-1 with TRBJ2-3, with 8 nucleotides matching TRBD1. Germline loops: CDR1 SQVTM, CDR2 ANQGSEA. The junction had 6 bases not matched to a gene; V was cut back by 6 bases and J by 1 base. This CDR3 has 14 residues. CDR3 bases read: TGCAGCGTCCGACAGGACAGGGGCACAGATACG. Protein: CSVRQDRGTDT. The whole CDR3 is CSVRQDRGTDTQYF.

A word on this clone: The read ends 3 residues before the CDR3 terminus; that terminus is restored from the germline J gene. The chain carries TRBV7-9 and TRBJ2-4; D might be TRBD2 (7 bases). The germline V gene encodes CDR1 SEHNR and CDR2 FQNEAQ (reference sequence). This CDR3 region has 15 residues. The CDR3 loop reads CASSSGDPGDYGQYF. CDR3 DNA, as far as it was read: TGTGCCAGCAGCTCCGGGGACCCAGGGGACTATGGT. Filled out from reference TRBV7-9 and TRBJ2-4, the complete variable domain reads DTGVSQNPRHKITKRGQNVTFRCDPISEHNRLYWYRQTLGQGPEFLTYFQNEAQLEKSRLLSDRFSAERPKGSFSTLEIQRTEQGDSAMYLCASSSGDPGDYGQYFGAGTRLSVL.

As concerns this clone: The CDR3 end lies 3 residues beyond the end of the read and is filled in from the germline J gene. The chain recombines TRBV5-5 with TRBJ2-1; D is unresolved. The CDR3 runs to 12 residues. Deletions cut 4 bases from V and 8 bases from J, with 10 bases between. Germline V lookup: CDR1 SGHKS, CDR2 YYEKEE (reference sequence). The DNA read from the CDR3 is TGTGCCAGCAGCCAGGTTTTCCATGAG. This gives the protein CASSQVFHE. The full CDR3 protein is CASSQVFHEQFF.

A remark on this clone: The observed sequence ends 3 residues before the CDR3 terminus, with the missing tail filled in from the germline J gene. The genes are TRBV7-2 and TRBJ2-2; D gene uncertain. The V end was cut by 3 bases, the J end by 8 bases, with 4 bases between. The germline V gene encodes CDR1 SGHTA and CDR2 FQGNSA. The CDR3 extends over 11 amino acids. The DNA read from the CDR3 is TGTGCCAGCAGCTTCACAGGGGAG. It yields the protein CASSFTGE. The entire CDR3 is CASSFTGELFF.

To note about this clone: The missing CDR3 end, 3 residues past where the read stops, is filled in from the germline J gene. This chain uses TRBV19 with TRBJ1-5; 7 bases map to TRBD1. Looked up from germline, CDR1 is LNHDA and CDR2 is SQIVND (reference sequence). J was trimmed by 1 base and V by 7 bases; bases with no gene match: 19. This CDR3 comprises 19 residues. Partial CDR3 DNA: TGTGCCAGTACCGAGACAGGGAGGGGCCCGCTCGGGAGCAATCAGCCC. It encodes CASTETGRGPLGSNQP. The whole CDR3 region reads CASTETGRGPLGSNQPQHF.

For this clone: The read comes to an end 3 residues before the CDR3 does, leaving the germline J gene to fill in the end. The V gene is TRBV5-1, the J gene TRBJ1-1; a possible D gene is TRBD1 (5 bases). V dropped 3 bases and J dropped 5 bases, with 17 bases sitting between them. This CDR3 has 15 amino acids. CDR1 and CDR2 from the germline V gene are SGHRS and YFSETQ. The CDR3 is CASSSSGTRGTEAFF. The DNA read from the CDR3 is TGCGCCAGCAGCTCATCCGGGACCCGGGGGACTGAA.

Comment on this clone: The observed sequence ends 3 residues before the CDR3 terminus, with the missing tail filled in from the germline J gene. The chain links TRBV14 to TRBJ2-3; 10 positions match TRBD1. V gave up 4 bases and J gave up 5 bases; unmatched junction bases: 9. The CDR3 length is 16 residues. Per germline, CDR1 SGHDN and CDR2 FVKESK. The CDR3 reads CASSLLTGGAVDTQYF. Incomplete CDR3 DNA: TGTGCCAGCAGCCTCCTGACAGGGGGCGCAGTAGATACG.

Comment on this clone: The CDR3 is cut off 3 residues early in the read; its end comes from the germline J gene. The chain is built from TRBV7-8 and TRBJ1-2; the D gene is possibly TRBD1 (6 bases). The CDR3 runs 15 residues. Looked up from germline, CDR1 is SGHVS and CDR2 is FQNEAQ. The V end was cut by 4 bases, the J end by 4 bases, with 16 bases between. The DNA read from the CDR3 is TGTGCCAGCAGCTCGTCAGGGGCCGATAGCTATGGC. Translated, it gives CASSSSGADSYG. From start to end, the CDR3 is CASSSSGADSYGYTF.

Concerning this clone: The DNA ends 3 residues before the CDR3 does, and the rest of the CDR3 is filled in from the germline J gene. The rearrangement joins TRBV18 to TRBJ2-5; possible D gene TRBD2, 5 bases. The V end lost 3 bases, the J end lost 4 bases, and 9 bases lay between the germline ends. Germline V CDR1 and CDR2: KGHSH, LQKENI. This CDR3 region has 13 residues. The part of the CDR3 DNA that was read is TGTGCCAGCTCACCGGACTTCCGAGAGACC. Translation gives CASSPDFRET. The whole CDR3 sequence is CASSPDFRETQYF.

As regards this clone: The read stops 3 residues short of the end of the CDR3; the missing end is completed from the germline J gene. The chain couples TRBV7-9 to TRBJ1-2; D uncertain. The CDR3 is 14 residues long. Germline values: CDR1 SEHNR, CDR2 FQNEAQ (reference sequence). The CDR3 reads CASSLPTLGYDYTF. The sequenced CDR3 bases are TGTGCCAGCAGCTTACCGACACTGGGCTACGAC.

As concerns this clone: The sequence runs out 3 residues before the end of the CDR3; the remainder is reconstructed from the germline J gene. The rearrangement uses TRBV30 and TRBJ1-1; TRBD1 agrees at 8 bases. CDR3 size: 15 residues. Losses at the gene ends were 7 bases for V and 2 bases for J; bases not matched to a gene: 12. Looked up from germline, CDR1 is GTSNPN and CDR2 is SVGIG (reference sequence). The CDR3 bases that were read are TGTGCCTTGACGCGGGACAGGCCTTCAAACACTGAA. It encodes CALTRDRPSNTE. The complete CDR3 reads CALTRDRPSNTEAFF.

Note on this clone: The read stops 3 residues short of the end of the CDR3; the missing end is completed from the germline J gene. The chain carries TRBV13 and TRBJ2-1; 15 bases match TRBD2. Germline loops: CDR1 PRHDT, CDR2 FYEKMQ (reference sequence). Trimming took 4 bases from V and 9 from J; bases not matched to a gene: 1. The CDR3 is 14 residues long. The CDR3 region is CASSSGLAGGEQFF. CDR3 DNA, as far as it was read: TGTGCCAGCAGCTCGGGACTAGCGGGGGGTGAG. The full variable domain, its missing parts supplied by reference TRBV13 and TRBJ2-1, is AAGVIQSPRHLIKEKRETATLKCYPIPRHDTVYWYQQGPGQDPQFLISFYEKMQSDKGSIPDRFSAQQFSDYHSELNMSSLELGDSALYFCASSSGLAGGEQFFGPGTRLTVL.

Details on this clone: The CDR3 end falls 3 residues outside the read, so it is completed with the germline J gene. The V gene is TRBV6-4, the J gene TRBJ2-1, with TRBD2 identical over 10 bases. Trimming removed 4 bases from V and 4 bases from J; junction bases left unmatched: 7. The CDR3 is 16 amino acids. Germline CDR1 reads MRHNA; CDR2 reads SNTAGT. CDR3 sequence reads: CASSGSRTSGYNEQFF. Incomplete CDR3 DNA: TGTGCCAGCAGTGGATCGAGGACTAGCGGTTACAATGAG.

Comment on this clone: The CDR3 goes on 3 residues after the read ends, and that part is filled in from the germline J gene. The V gene is TRBV20-1, the J gene TRBJ2-7, with TRBD2 matching 13 bases. The CDR3 has 14 amino acids. CDR1 is DFQATT, CDR2 SNEGSKA, per germline (reference sequence). V gave up 6 bases and J gave up 4 bases; unmatched junction bases: 6. CDR3 DNA (partial): TGCAGTGCAGACAAGGGACTAGCGGGATACGAG. Translation gives CSADKGLAGYE. The entire CDR3 protein reads CSADKGLAGYEQYF.

The CDR3 loop is CAWRPAGGQETQYF. CDR3 DNA, as far as it was read: TGTGCCTGGAGGCCGGCGGGGGGACAAGAGACC. This chain links TRBV30 with TRBJ2-5; TRBD2 matches 8 bases. The sequence runs out 3 residues before the end of the CDR3; the remainder is reconstructed from the germline J gene. CDR3 length: 14 residues. J gave up 2 bases and V 3 bases, and 5 bases lay outside the gene matches. Germline CDR1 GTSNPN, CDR2 SVGIG (reference sequence).

Concerning this clone: Read data end 3 residues before the CDR3 end; the end is taken from the germline J gene. V and J are TRBV19 and TRBJ1-1; the D gene is possibly TRBD1 (6 bases). V was cut by 0 bases and J by 6 bases, with 20 bases left in between. Germline-derived CDR1 and CDR2 are LNHDA and SQIVND (reference sequence). The CDR3 loop spans 17 amino acids. CDR3 DNA, as far as it was read: TGTGCCAGTAGTATAGATCGTACTGCGCGGCAGGGGCCTGAA. It codes for CASSIDRTARQGPE. The whole CDR3 sequence is CASSIDRTARQGPEAFF.